Following are 28 T cell receptor beta chains from one sample sequenced in a study of early stage breast cancer tumors (dated by TCRdb to the late 2010s). Receptor amplification or capture employed the immunoSEQ multiplex PCR assay. TCRdb holds this immuneACCESS table with in-frame rearrangements only. Some clones are missing; in checked studies, unresolved V genes explain under half, and the rest has no known cause. The sample table contains 28,000 or so clones; only one count was recorded for just under 75% of them. Clones ranked in the top ten supply 4.7% of the sample. The sample was blood. These receptor sequences come from a person in their 40s with breast cancer.

DNA of the CDR3: TGTGCCAGCAGCGCCTCGGGACGACTCACGTATACGCAGTATTTT. The encoded protein is CASSASGRLTYTQYF. This chain connects TRBV9 to TRBJ2-3; D possibly matches TRBD1 or TRBD2 (5 bases each). V was cut by 3 bases and J by 7 bases, with 18 bases left in between. Germline V lookup: CDR1 SGDLS, CDR2 YYNGEE. CDR3 size: 15 residues.

The chain couples TRBV2 to TRBJ1-1; no reliable D call. V lost 3 bases, J lost 0 bases, and 5 bases lay in between. The length of the CDR3 is 13 residues. From germline, CDR1 is SNHLY and CDR2 FYNNEI. CDR3 protein: CASSDGMNTEAFF. The CDR3 bases are TGTGCCAGCAGTGATGGAATGAACACTGAAGCTTTCTTT.

The chain combines TRBV7-3 with TRBJ2-7, with D unclear. The CDR3 spans 14 residues. Trimming removed 5 bases at V and 5 bases at J, with 16 bases between. Per germline, CDR1 SGHTA and CDR2 FQGTGA. CDR3 sequence (DNA): TGTGCCAGCAGCATTGGAAGCGCGCCGAACGAGCAGTACTTC. Translated: CASSIGSAPNEQYF.

The rearrangement uses TRBV5-1 and TRBJ2-1; D remains ambiguous. V lost 0 bases, J lost 7 bases, and 8 bases lay in between. Germline V gene lookup returns CDR1 SGHRS and CDR2 YFSETQ. The CDR3 runs to 13 residues. CDR3 loop: CASSLAWDNEQFF. The CDR3 DNA is TGCGCCAGCAGCTTGGCTTGGGATAATGAGCAGTTCTTC.

This sequence joins TRBV6-4 and TRBJ1-5, with D possibly being TRBD1 (5 bases). This CDR3 is built from 13 residues. Between the trimmed V and J ends, which lost 6 bases and 9 bases, there was a span of 15 bases. Germline V lookup: CDR1 MRHNA, CDR2 SNTAGT. The CDR3 spells CASSRDREAPQHF. CDR3 bases: TGTGCCAGCAGCCGGGACCGGGAGGCGCCCCAGCATTTT.

The chain is built from TRBV10-3 and TRBJ1-2, with no clear D. The CDR3 covers 14 residues. V dropped 3 bases and J dropped 6 bases, with 14 bases sitting between them. Germline V gene sequence: CDR1 ENHRY, CDR2 SYGVKD. The CDR3 protein is CAISDAPTVDGYTF. DNA of the CDR3: TGTGCCATCAGTGACGCCCCGACGGTTGATGGCTACACCTTC.

The chain couples TRBV6-6 to TRBJ2-5; D is perhaps TRBD1 (6 bases). Deletions cut 0 bases from V and 2 bases from J, with 13 bases between. The germline V gene has CDR1 MNHNY and CDR2 SVGAGI (reference sequence). This CDR3 has 16 residues. The CDR3 DNA is TGTGCCAGCAGTTACTCGGGGGCCCCAGGGCAAGAGACCCAGTACTTC. Protein product: CASSYSGAPGQETQYF.

The rearrangement uses TRBV5-1 and TRBJ2-1; 9 bases are shared with TRBD2. The CDR3 covers 15 residues. Germline V gene lookup returns CDR1 SGHRS and CDR2 YFSETQ. The V segment lost 4 bases and the J segment 5 bases; nucleotides outside the gene matches: 7. The CDR3 spells CASSAGLAGNNEQFF. In DNA, the CDR3 is TGCGCCAGCAGCGCCGGGCTAGCGGGAAACAATGAGCAGTTCTTC.

The rearrangement joins TRBV6-1 to TRBJ2-5; D gene unclear. The germline gives CDR1 MNHNS, CDR2 SASEGT. The CDR3 length is 14 residues. V gave up 7 bases and J gave up 1 base, with 13 bases separating them. The CDR3, as DNA: TGTGCCAGCACCCCCCTGCAGCGCCAAGAGACCCAGTACTTC. Protein: CASTPLQRQETQYF.

The rearrangement uses TRBV7-9 and TRBJ2-1; D possibly corresponds to TRBD2 (6 bases). The CDR3 totals 14 residues. CDR1 and CDR2 (germline): SEHNR, FQNEAQ (reference sequence). Trimming pared 0 bases from V and 15 bases from J, leaving 18 bases between. CDR3 DNA: TGTGCCAGCAGCTTAGCCGGGGGACTCTCGATTCGGTTCTTC. Translation: CASSLAGGLSIRFF.

The chain recombines TRBV9 with TRBJ2-2; TRBD2 matches 11 bases. The germline CDR1 and CDR2 sequences are SGDLS and YYNGEE. The V gene end was trimmed by 0 bases and the J gene end by 1 base; junction bases not matched to a gene: 2. The CDR3 spans 17 residues. CDR3 sequence (DNA): TGTGCCAGCAGCGTAGACCTAGCGGGAGGGAACACCGGGGAGCTGTTTTTT. The encoded protein is CASSVDLAGGNTGELFF. Variable domain in full (rest from reference TRBV9 and TRBJ2-2): DSGVTQTPKHLITATGQRVTLRCSPRSGDLSVYWYQQSLDQGLQFLIQYYNGEERAKGNILERFSAQQFPDLHSELNLSSLELGDSALYFCASSVDLAGGNTGELFFGEGSRLTVL.

The V gene is TRBV21-1, the J gene TRBJ2-2; TRBD2 was called by the table and not checked on the DNA. TRBV21-1 constitutes a pseudogene. This CDR3 is built from 19 residues. In DNA form, the CDR3 reads TGTGCCACCCCCTATCACCGGGGGTGGTACGGGGGGTTCCCCGGGGAGCTGTTTTTT. This encodes CATPYHRGWYGGFPGELFF.

The chain joins TRBV6-5 to TRBJ2-7; D is undetermined. CDR1 is MNHEY and CDR2 is SVGAGI in the germline V gene. This CDR3 spans 14 amino acids. Trimming removed 2 bases from V and 6 bases from J, with 14 bases in between. Here the CDR3 reads CASSYEGKRGEQYF. The CDR3 DNA sequence: TGTGCCAGCAGTTACGAAGGGAAAAGAGGCGAGCAGTACTTC.

The chain is built from TRBV19 and TRBJ2-1, with D tentatively TRBD2 (5 bases). The CDR3 length is 13 residues. V lost 5 bases, J lost 9 bases, and 14 bases lay in between. In germline, CDR1 is LNHDA, CDR2 SQIVND (reference sequence). The chain's CDR3 is CASSPINAGEQFF. In DNA, the CDR3 is TGTGCCAGTAGTCCAATCAACGCGGGTGAGCAGTTCTTC.

V and J are TRBV10-2 and TRBJ2-3, with TRBD2 identical over 12 bases. This CDR3 contains 18 residues. J lost 5 bases, V lost 3 bases, and 12 bases had no gene match. In germline, CDR1 is WSHSY, CDR2 SAAADI. CDR3 nucleotide sequence: TGCGCCAGCAGTGACCCTAGCGGGAGGGCCCTGCACGGAGATACGCAGTATTTT. Translating it yields CASSDPSGRALHGDTQYF.

The gene calls are TRBV2 and TRBJ2-5; possibly TRBD1 for D (6 bases). V shed 6 bases and J shed 5 bases, with 10 bases lying between them. CDR1 and CDR2 (germline): SNHLY, FYNNEI. The CDR3 covers 12 residues. The DNA of the CDR3 is TGTGCCAGCAGAGCAACAGGGGAGACCCAGTACTTC. This encodes CASRATGETQYF.

V and J are TRBV11-2 and TRBJ2-1; the D gene is possibly TRBD2 (5 bases). CDR3 length: 14 amino acids. The V and J ends lost 5 bases and 9 bases respectively, with 17 bases between them. Germline loops: CDR1 SGHAT, CDR2 FQNNGV. CDR3 amino acids: CASSPVRGYFEQFF. CDR3 sequence (DNA): TGTGCCAGCAGCCCGGTGCGCGGGTATTTTGAGCAGTTCTTC. Full variable domain (rest looked up from reference TRBV11-2 and TRBJ2-1): EAGVAQSPRYKIIEKRQSVAFWCNPISGHATLYWYQQILGQGPKLLIQFQNNGVVDDSQLPKDRFSAERLKGVDSTLKIQPAKLEDSAVYLCASSPVRGYFEQFFGPGTRLTVL.

The chain employs TRBV18 and TRBJ2-2; D is perhaps TRBD1 (5 bases). Trimming cost V 3 bases and J 7 bases, with 18 bases left between them. The CDR3 totals 16 residues. CDR1 KGHSH and CDR2 LQKENI come from the germline V gene. CDR3 nucleotide sequence: TGTGCCAGCTCACCCAGGGATCCCGACAATGGCGGGGAGCTGTTTTTT. Its translation: CASSPRDPDNGGELFF.

The chain is built from TRBV4-1 and TRBJ2-2; 8 bases fit TRBD1. The V segment lost 1 base and the J segment 7 bases; nucleotides outside the gene matches: 8. Germline lookup yields CDR1 MGHRA and CDR2 YSYEKL. The length of the CDR3 is 16 residues. The CDR3 spells CASSQGLDRVSGELFF. In DNA form, the CDR3 reads TGCGCCAGCAGCCAAGGGCTGGACAGGGTTAGCGGGGAGCTGTTTTTT.

The CDR3 region has the DNA TGTGCCAGCAGCGTAGATGGTGGACTCGGCACTGAAGCTTTCTTT. Encoded protein: CASSVDGGLGTEAFF. This chain connects TRBV9 to TRBJ1-1; D unclear. The CDR3 contains 15 residues. Germline V gene data show CDR1 as SGDLS and CDR2 as YYNGEE. Trimming stripped 0 bases from V and 4 bases from J, with 13 bases between.

A single count supports this clone. V is TRBV9 and J is TRBJ2-2, with 9 bases that match TRBD2. CDR1 is SGDLS and CDR2 is YYNGEE in the germline V gene. The CDR3 sequence is 15 residues long. V shed 3 bases and J 4 bases; nucleotides not matched to a gene: 4. The CDR3 bases are TGTGCCAGCAGCGAAGGCGGGAGGGGCACCGGGGAGCTGTTTTTT. This gives the protein CASSEGGRGTGELFF. Full variable domain (remainder filled in from reference TRBV9 and TRBJ2-2): DSGVTQTPKHLITATGQRVTLRCSPRSGDLSVYWYQQSLDQGLQFLIQYYNGEERAKGNILERFSAQQFPDLHSELNLSSLELGDSALYFCASSEGGRGTGELFFGEGSRLTVL.

CDR3 protein: CASSPSFGGGANVLTF. CDR3 DNA sequence: TGTGCCAGCTCACCATCTTTCGGGGGCGGGGCCAACGTCCTGACTTTC. The genes are TRBV18 and TRBJ2-6; D is possibly TRBD1 or TRBD2 (6 bases each). The V end lost 2 bases, the J end lost 4 bases, and 12 bases lay between the germline ends. The CDR3 covers 16 residues. Germline assignment: CDR1 KGHSH and CDR2 LQKENI.

The V gene is TRBV11-3, the J gene TRBJ2-1; TRBD2 matches at 7 bases. The CDR3 has 15 amino acids. V trimming: 5 bases; J trimming: 5 bases; junction bases outside the gene matches: 9. Germline V gives CDR1 SGHNT, CDR2 YENEEA. The DNA for the CDR3 is TGTGCCAGCAGCCCCCCGGGGGGTGGGGACAATGAGCAGTTCTTC. This sequence encodes CASSPPGGGDNEQFF.

The chain is built from TRBV10-3 and TRBJ2-1, with D perhaps matching TRBD2 (5 bases). The germline V gene encodes CDR1 ENHRY and CDR2 SYGVKD. This CDR3 contains 13 residues. Trimming took 10 bases from V and 5 from J, leaving 15 bases between them. CDR3 sequence: CATGGGSNNEQFF. DNA of the CDR3: TGTGCCACCGGAGGCGGGTCTAACAATGAGCAGTTCTTC.

CDR3 DNA sequence: TGTGCCAGCACCCCGTGGGCAGGGAGGGCCTACGAGCAGTACTTC. Translated, it gives CASTPWAGRAYEQYF. This chain joins TRBV5-5 and TRBJ2-7, with 7 nucleotides matching TRBD2. The CDR3 spans 15 residues. V shed 6 bases and J 2 bases; nucleotides not matched to a gene: 11. Germline V gives CDR1 SGHKS, CDR2 YYEKEE (reference sequence).

The chain has TRBV21-1 and TRBJ1-1; the table's D gene call, TRBD1, was not cross checked with the DNA. TRBV21-1 is tagged as a pseudogene. The CDR3 extends over 16 amino acids. CDR3 sequence reads: CASSKVPTGGNTEAFF. The CDR3 DNA follows: TGTGCCAGCAGCAAAGTTCCTACAGGGGGGAACACTGAAGCTTTCTTT.

This clone showed up just once. This chain uses TRBV6-6 with TRBJ2-7; TRBD1 is a possible D gene (6 bases). This CDR3 contains 16 residues. V lost 4 bases, J lost 8 bases, and 24 bases lay in between. Germline V lookup: CDR1 MNHNY, CDR2 SVGAGI (reference sequence). CDR3 DNA sequence: TGTGCCAGCAGTTTGAGCAACCAGGGGAATCTAGTGAAGCAGTACTTC. It yields the protein CASSLSNQGNLVKQYF.

This clone was counted only a few times. V and J are TRBV27 and TRBJ2-7; the D gene could be TRBD1 or TRBD2 (5 bases each). Germline lookup yields CDR1 MNHEY and CDR2 SMNVEV (reference sequence). V was trimmed by 5 bases and J by 2 bases, leaving 19 bases between them. The CDR3 has 16 amino acids. CDR3 sequence reads: CASSAKPGPPTYEQYF. The CDR3 DNA reads TGTGCCAGCAGTGCCAAGCCGGGACCTCCAACCTACGAGCAGTACTTC.